The source of this T cell receptor (beta chain) is a study of blood T cell repertoires in COVID-19. Turning to the study itself: Sample material is recorded as cDNA or gDNA derived from T cells, B-cell-depleted T cells, or PBMCs.

This CDR3 has 14 amino acids. J was trimmed by 3 bases and V by 4 bases; bases with no gene match: 5. Germline V CDR1 and CDR2: SGHDT, YYEEEE. Sequencing used immunoSEQ multiplex PCR; TCRdb keeps in-frame clones, though not all of them. Of approximately 45,000 clones detected, about four fifths appear once; the ten largest clones hold around 6.1%. V gene TRBV5-6 combines with J gene TRBJ2-5, with 8 nucleotides matching TRBD1. This clonotype originated in an elderly woman with acute or convalescent COVID-19. Sequencing input: peripheral blood. The CDR3 DNA reads TGTGCCAGCAGCGTACAGGGGGTTGAAGAGACCCAGTACTTC. Translation: CASSVQGVEETQYF.